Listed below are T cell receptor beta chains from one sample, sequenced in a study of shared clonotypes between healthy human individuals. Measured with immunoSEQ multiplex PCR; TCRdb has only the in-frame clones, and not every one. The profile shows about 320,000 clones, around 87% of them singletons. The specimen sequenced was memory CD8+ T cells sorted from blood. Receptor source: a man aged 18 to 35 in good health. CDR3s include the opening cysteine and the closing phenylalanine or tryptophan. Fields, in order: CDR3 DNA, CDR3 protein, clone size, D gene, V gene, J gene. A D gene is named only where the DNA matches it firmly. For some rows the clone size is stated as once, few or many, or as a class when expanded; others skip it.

CDR3 DNA: TGTGCCAGCAGTTCGAGGGCAGCATACAATGAGCAGTTCTTC; CDR3 protein: CASSSRAAYNEQFF; clone size: -; D gene: -; V gene: TRBV28; J gene: TRBJ2-1
CDR3 DNA: TGTGCCAGCAGCTCAGAGACTGAAGAGACCCAGTACTTC; CDR3 protein: CASSSETEETQYF; clone size: -; D gene: -; V gene: TRBV13; J gene: TRBJ2-5
CDR3 DNA: TGTGCCAGCACCTTGGACGGTGAGAACACCGGGGAGCTGTTTTTT; CDR3 protein: CASTLDGENTGELFF; clone size: -; D gene: -; V gene: TRBV28; J gene: TRBJ2-2
CDR3 DNA: TGTGCCAGCAGCTTCTTTCATTGGGACGGGAACACTGAAGCTTTCTTT; CDR3 protein: CASSFFHWDGNTEAFF; clone size: -; D gene: -; V gene: TRBV7-2; J gene: TRBJ1-1
CDR3 DNA: TGCGCCAGCAGCCCAACTGAAGGAGATACGCAGTATTTT; CDR3 protein: CASSPTEGDTQYF; clone size: -; D gene: -; V gene: TRBV4-3; J gene: TRBJ2-3
CDR3 DNA: TGCGCCAGCAGCCAAGAGTATCAGCTAAATCAGCCCCAGCATTTT; CDR3 protein: CASSQEYQLNQPQHF; clone size: -; D gene: -; V gene: TRBV4-3; J gene: TRBJ1-5
CDR3 DNA: TGCGCCAGCAGCCAGACTAGCGGGGGAAAAGAGACCCAGTACTTC; CDR3 protein: CASSQTSGGKETQYF; clone size: -; D gene: TRBD2; V gene: TRBV4-1; J gene: TRBJ2-5
CDR3 DNA: TGTGCCAGCAGTTACGCGGGGGATCAATCACCCCTCCACTTT; CDR3 protein: CASSYAGDQSPLHF; clone size: -; D gene: -; V gene: TRBV6-5; J gene: TRBJ1-6
CDR3 DNA: TGTGCCAGCAGTTTATCGGACAACTACGAGCAGTACTTC; CDR3 protein: CASSLSDNYEQYF; clone size: -; D gene: -; V gene: TRBV27; J gene: TRBJ2-7
CDR3 DNA: TGTGCCATCAGTGAGTCTGCCGGAGAACCAACCTACAATGAGCAGTTCTTC; CDR3 protein: CAISESAGEPTYNEQFF; clone size: -; D gene: -; V gene: TRBV10-3; J gene: TRBJ2-1
CDR3 DNA: TGTGCCAGCAGTTACGCCGGAAGCGGGGAGCTGTTTTTT; CDR3 protein: CASSYAGSGELFF; clone size: once; D gene: -; V gene: TRBV25-1; J gene: TRBJ2-2
CDR3 DNA: TGTGCCAGCAGCTTTGGGTTCCATGGGGACGCAGGATGGCATCAGGGCTACACCTTC; CDR3 protein: CASSFGFHGDAGWHQGYTF; clone size: -; D gene: -; V gene: TRBV7-9; J gene: TRBJ1-2
CDR3 DNA: TGTGCCAGCAGCTTGACAGGGGAATCGGGGGAGACCCAGTACTTC; CDR3 protein: CASSLTGESGETQYF; clone size: -; D gene: TRBD1; V gene: TRBV5-6; J gene: TRBJ2-5
CDR3 DNA: TGTGCCAAACATTCTAGCGGGAGAGCAGAGACCCAGTACTTC; CDR3 protein: CAKHSSGRAETQYF; clone size: -; D gene: TRBD2; V gene: TRBV2; J gene: TRBJ2-5
CDR3 DNA: TGTGCCAGCAGCTTAGGGGTTGGGACGCAGTATTTT; CDR3 protein: CASSLGVGTQYF; clone size: many; D gene: -; V gene: TRBV7-9; J gene: TRBJ2-3
CDR3 DNA: TGTGCCAGCAGTTACTCGCTGGGACAGGGGTTTGACGAGCAGTACTTC; CDR3 protein: CASSYSLGQGFDEQYF; clone size: -; D gene: TRBD1; V gene: TRBV6-5; J gene: TRBJ2-7
CDR3 DNA: TGTGCCAGCAGTGACAGGGTAGCCGGGGAGCTGTTTTTT; CDR3 protein: CASSDRVAGELFF; clone size: -; D gene: -; V gene: TRBV2; J gene: TRBJ2-2
CDR3 DNA: TGCAGCGTTGCGGATGGGTCCGCTGGGGATACGCAGTATTTT; CDR3 protein: CSVADGSAGDTQYF; clone size: -; D gene: -; V gene: TRBV29-1; J gene: TRBJ2-3
CDR3 DNA: TGTGCCAGCAGCCCCAAAGGGGTGGGAGATCAGCCCCAGCATTTT; CDR3 protein: CASSPKGVGDQPQHF; clone size: -; D gene: -; V gene: TRBV7-9; J gene: TRBJ1-5
CDR3 DNA: TGCGCCAGCAGTTTCGGACAGGGGGACTACGAGCAGTACTTC; CDR3 protein: CASSFGQGDYEQYF; clone size: once; D gene: TRBD1; V gene: TRBV5-1; J gene: TRBJ2-7
CDR3 DNA: TGTGCCAGCAGCGTGGCCCCGGGAAACTACAATGAGCAGTTCTTC; CDR3 protein: CASSVAPGNYNEQFF; clone size: -; D gene: -; V gene: TRBV9; J gene: TRBJ2-1
CDR3 DNA: TGTGCCAGCAGCTATTGGCAGGAGGGCAATGAGCAGTTCTTC; CDR3 protein: CASSYWQEGNEQFF; clone size: -; D gene: -; V gene: TRBV7-9; J gene: TRBJ2-1